This T cell receptor beta chain was captured by sequencing in a study of T cell responses to AZD1222 COVID-19 vaccine. Points from the study as a whole: The number of AZD1222 recipients seropositive at baseline was only 6 or 7. Spike regions recognized by vaccine-associated CD4 TCRs spanned the protein, led by 160-218 and 743-854.

Here immunoSEQ multiplex PCR was the method, and the copy in TCRdb shows in-frame clones only, minus some. The sample lists 70,000 to 90,000 clones; around 88% were seen once. This clone is a singleton in its sample. Its specificity is not known. Other DNA sequences in the same sample also yield this CDR3. This CDR3 contains 13 residues. Trimming removed 4 bases at V and 2 bases at J, with 9 bases between. Germline lookup yields CDR1 SQVTM and CDR2 ANQGSEA. The source was peripheral blood, collected on day 0 of AZD1222 vaccination. This clonotype was obtained from an adult in good health. This chain uses TRBV29-1 with TRBJ1-5; D is unresolved. CDR3 region: CSVVEGGNQPQHF. CDR3 DNA sequence: TGCAGCGTTGTGGAGGGAGGCAATCAGCCCCAGCATTTT.